A selection of T cell receptor beta chains follows, all from one sample in a study of post-analysis software for immune sequencing data. TCRdb fed the PCR reads into MiXCR, producing one record per CDR3 protein. The sample consists of about 160,000 distinct CDR3 sequences, around 36% of them appearing once. The sample in question was blood, obtained after autologous hematopoietic stem cell transplantation. These receptors all stem from a girl aged 5 to 17 with multiple sclerosis. CDR3s include the opening cysteine and the closing phenylalanine or tryptophan. The order of the fields is J gene, D gene, V gene, clone size, CDR3 DNA, CDR3 protein. D genes are given only for firm matches. Size values are once, few and many counts, or a class for expanded clones, and some rows have none.

j_gene: TRBJ2-1; d_gene: TRBD1; v_gene: TRBV7-2; abundance: many; CDR3nt: TGTGCCAGCAGCCTGACGCGACAGGGGCAGCAGTTCTTC; CDR3aa: CASSLTRQGQQFF
j_gene: TRBJ2-1; d_gene: .; v_gene: TRBV2; abundance: .; CDR3nt: TGTGCCAGCAGTGATGGGTATCGCTCCTACAATGAGCAGTTCTTC; CDR3aa: CASSDGYRSYNEQFF
j_gene: TRBJ2-1; d_gene: .; v_gene: TRBV11-2; abundance: once; CDR3nt: TGTGCCAGCAGCTTAGGGCAAGTCTCCTACAATGAGCAGTTCTTC; CDR3aa: CASSLGQVSYNEQFF
j_gene: TRBJ2-3; d_gene: TRBD2; v_gene: TRBV10-3; abundance: .; CDR3nt: TGTGCCATCGGGGGACTAGTGGGAGGAAATACGCAGTATTTT; CDR3aa: CAIGGLVGGNTQYF
j_gene: TRBJ2-1; d_gene: TRBD2; v_gene: TRBV29-1; abundance: few; CDR3nt: TGCAGCGGGGGGACTAGCGGGGGGAATGAGCAGTTCTTC; CDR3aa: CSGGTSGGNEQFF
j_gene: TRBJ2-5; d_gene: .; v_gene: TRBV10-3; abundance: few; CDR3nt: TGTACCATCAGTGAGTCGAAAAGGGGAGAGACCCAGTACTTC; CDR3aa: CTISESKRGETQYF
j_gene: TRBJ2-7; d_gene: TRBD2; v_gene: TRBV7-6; abundance: .; CDR3nt: TGTGCCAGCAGCCTGGGACTAGCGGGAGGGCCGGGCTACGAGCAGTACTTC; CDR3aa: CASSLGLAGGPGYEQYF
j_gene: TRBJ1-4; d_gene: .; v_gene: TRBV27; abundance: few; CDR3nt: TGTGCCAGCAGTTTATCGGGGAACATATATGAAAAACTGTTTTTT; CDR3aa: CASSLSGNIYEKLFF
j_gene: TRBJ2-2; d_gene: .; v_gene: TRBV6-4; abundance: .; CDR3nt: TGTGCCAGCAGTGACTGGACTAAGAACACCGGGGAGCTGTTTTTT; CDR3aa: CASSDWTKNTGELFF
j_gene: TRBJ2-3; d_gene: .; v_gene: TRBV4-1; abundance: .; CDR3nt: TGCGCCAGCAGCCAAGATCTAGGGGATACGCAGTATTTT; CDR3aa: CASSQDLGDTQYF
j_gene: TRBJ2-5; d_gene: TRBD1; v_gene: TRBV27; abundance: few; CDR3nt: TGTGCCAGCAGTTCGCCCGTTGACAGGGGGGCCCCCCAAGAGACCCAGTACTTC; CDR3aa: CASSSPVDRGAPQETQYF
j_gene: TRBJ1-5; d_gene: .; v_gene: TRBV20-1; abundance: few; CDR3nt: TGCAGTGCTAGATTCGGGAACATGGACAATCAGCCCCAGCATTTT; CDR3aa: CSARFGNMDNQPQHF
j_gene: TRBJ2-7; d_gene: TRBD1; v_gene: TRBV29-1; abundance: many; CDR3nt: TGCAGCGCAGTCGTTGGGACAGGGGTTTACGAGCAGTACTTC; CDR3aa: CSAVVGTGVYEQYF
j_gene: TRBJ1-4; d_gene: TRBD1; v_gene: TRBV12-3/TRBV12-4; abundance: few; CDR3nt: TGTGCCAGCAGTTTAAACAGGGGTAATGAAAAACTGTTTTTT; CDR3aa: CASSLNRGNEKLFF
j_gene: TRBJ2-5; d_gene: .; v_gene: TRBV9; abundance: .; CDR3nt: TGTGCCTGCAGCGTAGGAGGGGCAGAGACCCAGTACTTC; CDR3aa: CACSVGGAETQYF
j_gene: TRBJ2-4; d_gene: .; v_gene: TRBV28; abundance: .; CDR3nt: TGTGCCAGCAGTTTTGGGTTTGCGGCCAAAAACATTCAGTACTTC; CDR3aa: CASSFGFAAKNIQYF
j_gene: TRBJ2-5; d_gene: .; v_gene: TRBV11-2; abundance: few; CDR3nt: TGTGCCAGCAGCCCAGGGGGGGTATGGGCTCAAGAGACCCAGTACTTC; CDR3aa: CASSPGGVWAQETQYF